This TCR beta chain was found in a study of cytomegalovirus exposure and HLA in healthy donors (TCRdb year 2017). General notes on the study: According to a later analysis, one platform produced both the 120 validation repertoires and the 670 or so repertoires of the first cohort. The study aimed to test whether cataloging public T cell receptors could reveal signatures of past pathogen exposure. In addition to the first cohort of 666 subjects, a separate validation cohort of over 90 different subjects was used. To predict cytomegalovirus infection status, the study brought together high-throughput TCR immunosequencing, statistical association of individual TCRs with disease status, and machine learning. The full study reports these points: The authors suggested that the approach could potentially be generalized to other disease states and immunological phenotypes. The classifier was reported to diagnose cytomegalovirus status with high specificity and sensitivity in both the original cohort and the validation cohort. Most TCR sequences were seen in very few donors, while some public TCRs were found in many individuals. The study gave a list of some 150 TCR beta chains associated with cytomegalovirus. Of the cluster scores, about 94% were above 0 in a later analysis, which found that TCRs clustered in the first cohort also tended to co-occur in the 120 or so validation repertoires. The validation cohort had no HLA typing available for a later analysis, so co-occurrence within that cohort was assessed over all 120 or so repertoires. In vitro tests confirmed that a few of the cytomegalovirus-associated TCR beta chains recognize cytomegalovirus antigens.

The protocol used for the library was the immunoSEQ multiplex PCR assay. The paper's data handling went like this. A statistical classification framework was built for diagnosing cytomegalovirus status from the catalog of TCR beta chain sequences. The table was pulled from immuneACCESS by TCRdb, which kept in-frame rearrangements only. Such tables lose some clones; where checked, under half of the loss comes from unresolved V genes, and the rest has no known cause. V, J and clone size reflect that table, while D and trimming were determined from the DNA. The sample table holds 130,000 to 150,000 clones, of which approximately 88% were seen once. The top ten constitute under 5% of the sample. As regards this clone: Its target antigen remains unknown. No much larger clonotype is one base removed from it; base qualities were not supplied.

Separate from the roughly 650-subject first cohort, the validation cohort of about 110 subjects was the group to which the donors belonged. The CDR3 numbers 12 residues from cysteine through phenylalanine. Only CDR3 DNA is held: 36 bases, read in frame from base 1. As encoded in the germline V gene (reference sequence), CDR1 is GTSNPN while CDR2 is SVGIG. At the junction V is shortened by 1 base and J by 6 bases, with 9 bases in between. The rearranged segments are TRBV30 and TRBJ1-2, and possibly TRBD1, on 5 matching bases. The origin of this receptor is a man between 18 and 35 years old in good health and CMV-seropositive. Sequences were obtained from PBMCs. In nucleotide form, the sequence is TGTGCCTGGAGTGGTCAGGGCCATGGCTACACCTTC. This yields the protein CAWSGQGHGYTF.